This T cell receptor (beta chain) was observed in a study of T cell changes during pregnancy in multiple sclerosis. The table came from immunoSEQ multiplex PCR; TCRdb's copy has only in-frame clones and leaves some out. Among fewer than 65,000 clones listed, 92% were seen once. This CDR3 contains 13 residues. The V segment lost 5 bases and the J segment 3 bases; nucleotides outside the gene matches: 2. Germline CDR1 reads SGHAT; CDR2 reads FQDESV (reference sequence). Sample: CD4+ T cells from peripheral blood mononuclear cells, taken after pregnancy. This chain uses TRBV11-1 with TRBJ2-7, with 9 bases identical to TRBD1. The clonotype originates from a female donor with multiple sclerosis, enrolled in a pregnancy study. The CDR3 DNA is TGTGCCAGCAGCCGGGGACAGGGCTACGAGCAGTACTTC. It yields the protein CASSRGQGYEQYF.